Below are 24 T cell receptor beta chains sequenced from a single sample in a study of T cell responses to AZD1222 COVID-19 vaccine. Sequenced by immunoSEQ multiplex PCR; TCRdb stores in-frame clones only, minus some. The repertoire holds about 75,000 clones, with more than 70% as singletons. Material: peripheral blood, obtained 28 days after the second dose of the MenACWY control vaccine. These receptors all come from an adult who received the MenACWY meningococcal vaccine as a control.

V usage is TRBV6-6 and J usage is TRBJ2-1; a possible D gene is TRBD1 (6 bases). With 4 bases removed from V and 0 bases from J, the gap between germline ends came to 13 bases. Germline CDR1 MNHNY, CDR2 SVGAGI (reference sequence). The CDR3 loop spans 16 amino acids. CDR3 amino acids: CASSSGTPFSYNEQFF. The CDR3 bases are TGTGCCAGCAGTTCCGGGACACCGTTCTCCTACAATGAGCAGTTCTTC.

CDR3 loop: CSASTDNEQFF. DNA of the CDR3: TGCAGTGCTAGTACCGACAATGAGCAGTTCTTC. The chain is built from TRBV20-1 and TRBJ2-1; no firm D call. The CDR3 is made up of 11 amino acids. Trimming stripped 3 bases from V and 5 bases from J, with 5 bases between. Germline lookup yields CDR1 DFQATT and CDR2 SNEGSKA (reference sequence).

The gene calls are TRBV6-5 and TRBJ2-7, with D maybe TRBD2 (6 bases). The CDR3 is 13 amino acids. The V gene's germline CDR1 is MNHEY and CDR2 SVGAGI. V lost 2 bases, J lost 7 bases, and 12 bases lay in between. Here the CDR3 DNA reads TGTGCCAGCAGTTACAATAGGCGGGGTGAGCAGTACTTC. It is translated as CASSYNRRGEQYF.

The chain is built from TRBV12-1 and TRBJ1-3. TRBV12-1 is labeled a pseudogene. This CDR3 region has 14 residues. As DNA, the CDR3 is TGTGCCCTGGAGGGACCTTACTCTGGAAACACCATATATTTT. Protein: CALEGPYSGNTIYF.

The table lists this clone with a count of one. The chain joins TRBV4-2 to TRBJ2-3; 8 bases map to TRBD1. Germline assignment: CDR1 LGHNA and CDR2 YNFKEQ. The J segment lost 4 bases and the V segment lost 0 bases, leaving 9 bases of the junction unmatched. The CDR3 totals 17 residues. The DNA for the CDR3 is TGTGCCAGCAGCCAAGATGAGGCAGGGGGCTTGGCAGATACGCAGTATTTT. Protein sequence: CASSQDEAGGLADTQYF.

This clone was detected only a few times. V gene TRBV20-1 combines with J gene TRBJ1-2; D remains ambiguous. This CDR3 is built from 11 residues. V lost 3 bases and J 7 bases, leaving 9 bases between the germline ends. The germline CDR1 and CDR2 sequences are DFQATT and SNEGSKA (reference sequence). In DNA form, the CDR3 reads TGCAGTGCTAGTGTTTACCCTGGCTACACCTTC. It codes for CSASVYPGYTF.

The chain is built from TRBV6-5 and TRBJ2-7, with 10 nucleotides matching TRBD1. Germline V lookup: CDR1 MNHEY, CDR2 SVGAGI. The CDR3 sequence is 16 residues long. The trim removed 3 bases at V and 1 base at J, leaving 6 bases unmatched. The CDR3: CASSYTPGQGSYEQYF. The CDR3, as DNA: TGTGCCAGCAGTTATACCCCGGGACAGGGGTCCTACGAGCAGTACTTC.

The J gene is TRBJ1-1, the V gene TRBV6-4, with D perhaps TRBD1 (5 bases). V was shortened by 2 bases and J by 9 bases, with 7 bases between the two germline ends. This CDR3 has 11 amino acids. Germline V gene lookup returns CDR1 MRHNA and CDR2 SNTAGT. The CDR3 reads CASSDGGQAFF. The CDR3 coding sequence is TGTGCCAGCAGTGACGGGGGTCAAGCTTTCTTT.

The chain links TRBV30 to TRBJ1-2; D is unresolved. Germline V CDR1 and CDR2: GTSNPN, SVGIG (reference sequence). V shed 4 bases and J shed 1 base, with 10 bases lying between them. The length of the CDR3 is 13 residues. The CDR3 sequence is CAWNPQINYGYTF. In DNA form, the CDR3 reads TGTGCCTGGAACCCCCAGATTAACTATGGCTACACCTTC.

V and J are TRBV4-1 and TRBJ1-2; D is unresolved. Germline values: CDR1 MGHRA, CDR2 YSYEKL. Trimming removed 0 bases from V and 0 bases from J, with 11 bases in between. This CDR3 has 16 residues. CDR3 nucleotide sequence: TGCGCCAGCAGCCAAGAGGGCCCTTTAGCTAACTATGGCTACACCTTC. Its protein product is CASSQEGPLANYGYTF.

This clone was observed once. This rearrangement joins TRBV12-3 or TRBV12-4 to TRBJ1-1; tentatively, D is TRBD1 (5 bases). V gave up 3 bases and J gave up 6 bases, with 8 bases separating them. The CDR3 has 12 amino acids. The CDR3, as DNA: TGTGCCAGCAGTTTGGGGGTCTCTGAAGCTTTCTTT. Its translation is CASSLGVSEAFF.

This clone occurred once. The V and J genes are TRBV30 and TRBJ2-7; no firm D call. Germline CDR1 GTSNPN, CDR2 SVGIG (reference sequence). With 1 base removed from V and 6 bases from J, the gap between germline ends came to 10 bases. This CDR3 spans 12 amino acids. The CDR3 DNA follows: TGTGCCTGGAGTGACCCCAGACGCGAGCAGTACTTC. Protein product: CAWSDPRREQYF.

The V call is TRBV27, the J call TRBJ1-6, with D hard to call. Trimming left V 3 bases short and J 9 bases short, with 12 bases between. Germline values: CDR1 MNHEY, CDR2 SMNVEV (reference sequence). This CDR3 spans 14 amino acids. CDR3 residues: CASSLDSYPSPLHF. The DNA of the CDR3 is TGTGCCAGCAGTTTGGACTCTTACCCTTCACCCCTCCACTTT.

The genes are TRBV6-5 and TRBJ1-4; 8 bases map to TRBD1. Trimming took 6 bases from V and 8 from J; bases not matched to a gene: 5. The germline gives CDR1 MNHEY, CDR2 SVGAGI. The CDR3 extends over 13 amino acids. CDR3 region: CASSPQGGEKLFF. The CDR3 DNA follows: TGTGCCAGCAGCCCACAGGGGGGGGAAAAACTGTTTTTT.

This rearrangement joins TRBV7-2 to TRBJ2-3; D gene unclear. The CDR3 is 12 amino acids. Trimming shortened V by 3 bases and J by 0 bases, and 1 base separated the two germline ends. Germline V gene data show CDR1 as SGHTA and CDR2 as FQGNSA. Here the CDR3 DNA reads TGTGCCAGCAGCTTGAGCACAGATACGCAGTATTTT. Amino acids: CASSLSTDTQYF.

As DNA, the CDR3 is TGTGCCAGCAGGGGGACCCGAGCGAACACCGGGGAGCTGTTTTTT. This translates into CASRGTRANTGELFF. The V gene is TRBV6-5, the J gene TRBJ2-2; D may match TRBD1 or TRBD2 (5 bases each). V was clipped by 6 bases and J by 0 bases, with 11 bases between them. The CDR3 loop spans 15 amino acids. The germline V gene has CDR1 MNHEY and CDR2 SVGAGI.

CDR3 sequence (DNA): TGTGCCAGCAGCGGCCAGTATGGGTCAGCGGGGGGCTCCTACGAGCAGTACTTC. Translating gives CASSGQYGSAGGSYEQYF. The gene calls are TRBV9 and TRBJ2-7; the match to TRBD2 covers 9 bases. This CDR3 has 18 amino acids. The V gene end was trimmed by 3 bases and the J gene end by 0 bases; junction bases not matched to a gene: 13. Germline V gene lookup returns CDR1 SGDLS and CDR2 YYNGEE.

V is TRBV15 and J is TRBJ1-5; TRBD1 is a possible D gene (6 bases). Germline values: CDR1 LNHNV, CDR2 YYDKDF (reference sequence). The CDR3 spans 15 residues. V shed 0 bases and J shed 6 bases, with 12 bases lying between them. The CDR3 nucleotides are TGTGCCACCAGCAGAGAACAGGGACGGGTTCAGCCCCAGCATTTT. As protein: CATSREQGRVQPQHF. Full variable domain (remainder filled in from reference TRBV15 and TRBJ1-5): DAMVIQNPRYQVTQFGKPVTLSCSQTLNHNVMYWYQQKSSQAPKLLFHYYDKDFNNEADTPDNFQSRRPNTSFCFLDIRSPGLGDTAMYLCATSREQGRVQPQHFGDGTRLSIL.

V usage is TRBV28 and J usage is TRBJ2-5, with no clear D. Trimming shortened V by 1 base and J by 6 bases, and 6 bases separated the two germline ends. This CDR3 is built from 12 residues. Germline CDR1 reads MDHEN; CDR2 reads SYDVKM. CDR3 protein: CASSLFVQTQYF. The CDR3 DNA reads as TGTGCCAGCAGTTTATTCGTCCAGACCCAGTACTTC.

The chain carries TRBV29-1 and TRBJ2-7; 10 positions match TRBD1. The ends lost 6 bases at V and 2 bases at J; junction bases unmatched: 4. Germline V lookup: CDR1 SQVTM, CDR2 ANQGSEA. CDR3 size: 13 residues. The CDR3 spells CSVTDRGAYEQYF. CDR3 nucleotide sequence: TGCAGCGTCACGGACAGGGGGGCCTACGAGCAGTACTTC.

V usage is TRBV18 and J usage is TRBJ2-2, with 10 bases aligning to TRBD2. This CDR3 has 17 amino acids. From germline, CDR1 is KGHSH and CDR2 LQKENI. Trimming took 3 bases from V and 2 from J; bases not matched to a gene: 6. The CDR3 nucleotides are TGTGCCAGCTCACCGATAGGGACTAGCGCAAACACCGGGGAGCTGTTTTTT. It codes for CASSPIGTSANTGELFF.

The chain joins TRBV7-2 to TRBJ1-2; D is uncertain. This CDR3 has 15 amino acids. V lost 1 base, J lost 0 bases, and 9 bases lay in between. CDR1 and CDR2 from the germline V gene are SGHTA and FQGNSA. This chain's CDR3 is CASSLVTAANYGYTF. CDR3 coding DNA: TGTGCCAGCAGCTTAGTCACAGCCGCTAACTATGGCTACACCTTC. Complete variable domain (other parts from reference TRBV7-2 and TRBJ1-2): GAGVSQSPSNKVTEKGKDVELRCDPISGHTALYWYRQSLGQGLEFLIYFQGNSAPDKSGLPSDRFSAERTGGSVSTLTIQRTQQEDSAVYLCASSLVTAANYGYTFGSGTRLTVV.

The chain carries TRBV5-4 and TRBJ1-1, with D perhaps matching TRBD1 (6 bases). CDR3 size: 13 residues. Trimming removed 2 bases at V and 10 bases at J, with 15 bases between. Germline V lookup: CDR1 SGHNT, CDR2 YYREEE (reference sequence). The CDR3, as DNA: TGTGCCAGCAGCTTAAGTGGGGTGACAGGAGCTTTCTTT. It translates to CASSLSGVTGAFF.

The chain is built from TRBV9 and TRBJ1-1; D remains unclear. CDR3 length: 12 amino acids. V was pared by 3 bases and J by 1 base, with 4 bases between. Germline values: CDR1 SGDLS, CDR2 YYNGEE. Written as DNA, the CDR3 is TGTGCCAGCAGCGCTCAGAACACTGAAGCTTTCTTT. Amino acid sequence: CASSAQNTEAFF.